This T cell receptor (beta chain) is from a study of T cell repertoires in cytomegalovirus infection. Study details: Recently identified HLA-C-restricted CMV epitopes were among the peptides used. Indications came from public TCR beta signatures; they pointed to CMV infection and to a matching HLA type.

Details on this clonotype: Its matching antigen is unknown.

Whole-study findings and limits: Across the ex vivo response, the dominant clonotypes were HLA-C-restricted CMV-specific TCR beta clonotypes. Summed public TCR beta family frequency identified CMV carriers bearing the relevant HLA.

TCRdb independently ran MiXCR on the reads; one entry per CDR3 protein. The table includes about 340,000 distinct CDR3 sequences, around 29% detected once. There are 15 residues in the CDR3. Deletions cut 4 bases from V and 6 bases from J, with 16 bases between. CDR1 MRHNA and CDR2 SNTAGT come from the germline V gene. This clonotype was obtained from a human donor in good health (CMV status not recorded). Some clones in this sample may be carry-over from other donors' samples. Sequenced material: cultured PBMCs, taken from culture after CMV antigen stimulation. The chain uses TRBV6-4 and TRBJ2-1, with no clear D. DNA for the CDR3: TGTGCCAGCAGTGTAGAAGCAAACTCCGGCAATGAGCAGTTCTTC. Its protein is CASSVEANSGNEQFF.